This T cell receptor (beta chain) was captured in a study of T cell repertoires in cytomegalovirus infection. Study outcomes and limitations: Predominance within the ex vivo response was attributable to HLA-C-restricted CMV-specific TCR beta clonotypes.

A word on this clonotype: Its antigen is not identified.

The CDR3 covers 18 residues. CDR1 is SGHTA, CDR2 FQGTGA, per germline. With V trimmed by 4 bases and J by 5 bases, 11 bases remained unmatched. One entry per CDR3 protein, called by TCRdb with MiXCR from the reads. The top ten hold around 2.4% of the sample, which has under 350,000 distinct CDR3 sequences, around 10% seen once. The material sequenced was PBMCs. The sequence came from a human donor in good health (CMV status not recorded). Some clones in this sample may be carry-over from other donors' samples. This chain connects TRBV7-3 to TRBJ2-3; 14 bases match TRBD2. CDR3 coding DNA: TGTGCCAGCAGCTCCGGACTAGCGGGGGGTACCCTTGAAGATACGCAGTATTTT. Its protein product is CASSSGLAGGTLEDTQYF.